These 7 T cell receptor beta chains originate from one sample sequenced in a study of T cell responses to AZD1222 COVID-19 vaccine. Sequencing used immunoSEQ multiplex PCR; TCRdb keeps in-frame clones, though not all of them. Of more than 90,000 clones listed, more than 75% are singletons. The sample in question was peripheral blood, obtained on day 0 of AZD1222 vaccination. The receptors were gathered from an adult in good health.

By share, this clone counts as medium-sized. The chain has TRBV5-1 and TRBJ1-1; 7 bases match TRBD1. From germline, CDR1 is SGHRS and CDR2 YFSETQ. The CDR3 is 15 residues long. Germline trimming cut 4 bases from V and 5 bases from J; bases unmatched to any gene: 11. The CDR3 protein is CASSLTTGPDTEAFF. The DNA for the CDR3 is TGCGCCAGCAGCCTAACGACAGGGCCGGATACTGAAGCTTTCTTT.

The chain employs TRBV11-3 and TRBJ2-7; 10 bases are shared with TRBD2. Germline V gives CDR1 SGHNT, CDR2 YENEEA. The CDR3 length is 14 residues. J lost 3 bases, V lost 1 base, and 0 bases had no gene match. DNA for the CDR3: TGTGCCAGCAGCTTAGGACTAGCGGGCTACGAGCAGTACTTC. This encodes CASSLGLAGYEQYF.

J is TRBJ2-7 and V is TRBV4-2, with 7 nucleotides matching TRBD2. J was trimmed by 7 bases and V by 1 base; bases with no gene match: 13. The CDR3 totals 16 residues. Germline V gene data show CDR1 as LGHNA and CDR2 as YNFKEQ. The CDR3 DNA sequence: TGTGCCAGCAGCCAAGTTGAGTTCGGGGGAGGGAGGGAGCAGTACTTC. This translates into CASSQVEFGGGREQYF.

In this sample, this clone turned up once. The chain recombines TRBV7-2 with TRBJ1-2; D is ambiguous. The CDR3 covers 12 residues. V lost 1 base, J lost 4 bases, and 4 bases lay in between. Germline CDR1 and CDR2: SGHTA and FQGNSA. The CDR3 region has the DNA TGTGCCAGCAGCTTAGAAGTCTATGGCTACACCTTC. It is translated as CASSLEVYGYTF.

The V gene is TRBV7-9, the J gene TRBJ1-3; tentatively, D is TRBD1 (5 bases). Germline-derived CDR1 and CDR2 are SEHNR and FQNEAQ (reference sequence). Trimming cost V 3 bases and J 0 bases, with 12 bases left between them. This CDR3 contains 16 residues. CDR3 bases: TGTGCCAGCAGCTTTCCCCAGGGCCACTCTGGAAACACCATATATTTT. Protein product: CASSFPQGHSGNTIYF. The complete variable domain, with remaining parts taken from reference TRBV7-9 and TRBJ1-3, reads DTGVSQNPRHKITKRGQNVTFRCDPISEHNRLYWYRQTLGQGPEFLTYFQNEAQLEKSRLLSDRFSAERPKGSFSTLEIQRTEQGDSAMYLCASSFPQGHSGNTIYFGEGSWLTVV.

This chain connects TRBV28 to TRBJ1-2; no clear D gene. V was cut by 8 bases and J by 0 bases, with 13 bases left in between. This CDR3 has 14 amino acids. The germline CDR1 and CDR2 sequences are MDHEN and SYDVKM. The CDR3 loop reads CASHVGGTNYGYTF. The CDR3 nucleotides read TGTGCCAGCCACGTCGGCGGGACTAACTATGGCTACACCTTC.

Here the CDR3 DNA reads TGTGCCAGCAGTTCCCCCCACGGGCCTCTGGTGCAGTACTTC. Its translation is CASSSPHGPLVQYF. The chain couples TRBV27 to TRBJ2-7; D is unclear. Germline V gives CDR1 MNHEY, CDR2 SMNVEV (reference sequence). This CDR3 has 14 residues. Trimming stripped 4 bases from V and 9 bases from J, with 19 bases between.